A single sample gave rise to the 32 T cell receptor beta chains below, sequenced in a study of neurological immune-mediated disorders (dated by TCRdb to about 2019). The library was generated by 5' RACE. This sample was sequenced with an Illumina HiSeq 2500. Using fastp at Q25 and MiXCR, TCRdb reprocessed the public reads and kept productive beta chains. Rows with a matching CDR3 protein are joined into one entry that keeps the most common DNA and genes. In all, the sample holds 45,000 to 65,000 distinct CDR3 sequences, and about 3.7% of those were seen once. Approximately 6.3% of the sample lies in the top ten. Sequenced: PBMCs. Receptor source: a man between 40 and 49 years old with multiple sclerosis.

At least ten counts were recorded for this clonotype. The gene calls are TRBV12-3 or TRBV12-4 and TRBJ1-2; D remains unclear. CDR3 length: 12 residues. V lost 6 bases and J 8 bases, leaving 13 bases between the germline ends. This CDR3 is CASSAPPGGYTF. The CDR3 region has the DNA TGTGCCAGCAGCGCGCCCCCGGGCGGCTACACCTTC.

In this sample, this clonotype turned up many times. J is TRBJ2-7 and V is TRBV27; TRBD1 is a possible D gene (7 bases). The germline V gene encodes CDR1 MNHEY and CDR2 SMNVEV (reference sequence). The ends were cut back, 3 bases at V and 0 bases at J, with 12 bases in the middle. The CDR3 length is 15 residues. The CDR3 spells CASSLEGQISYEQYF. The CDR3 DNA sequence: TGTGCCAGCAGTTTGGAGGGACAGATCTCCTACGAGCAGTACTTC.

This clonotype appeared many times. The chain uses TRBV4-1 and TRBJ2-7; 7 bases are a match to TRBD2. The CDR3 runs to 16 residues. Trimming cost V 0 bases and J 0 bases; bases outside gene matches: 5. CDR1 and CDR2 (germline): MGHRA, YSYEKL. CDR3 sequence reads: CASSQDDGGSSYEQYF. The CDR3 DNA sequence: TGCGCCAGCAGCCAAGATGATGGCGGGAGCTCCTACGAGCAGTACTTC.

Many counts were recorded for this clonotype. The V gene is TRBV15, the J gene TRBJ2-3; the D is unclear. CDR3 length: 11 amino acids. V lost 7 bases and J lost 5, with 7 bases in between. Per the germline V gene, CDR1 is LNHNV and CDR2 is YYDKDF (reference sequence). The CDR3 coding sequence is TGTGCCACCACCGGTCGAGATACGCAGTATTTT. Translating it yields CATTGRDTQYF.

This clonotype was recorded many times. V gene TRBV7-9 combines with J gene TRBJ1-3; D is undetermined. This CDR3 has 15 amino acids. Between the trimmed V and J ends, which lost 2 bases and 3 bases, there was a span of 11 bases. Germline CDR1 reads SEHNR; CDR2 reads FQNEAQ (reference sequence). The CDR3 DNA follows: TGTGCCAGCAGCTTATCTGGCCTGAATGGAAACACCATATATTTT. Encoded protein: CASSLSGLNGNTIYF.

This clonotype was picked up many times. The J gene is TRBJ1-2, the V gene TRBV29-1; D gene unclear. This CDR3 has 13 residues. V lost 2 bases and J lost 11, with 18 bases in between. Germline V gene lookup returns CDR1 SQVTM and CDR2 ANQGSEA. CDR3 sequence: CSVESLRFAGYTF. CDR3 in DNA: TGCAGCGTTGAAAGTCTTAGGTTCGCGGGGTACACCTTC.

CDR3 residues: CASKGFPGTEAFF. The CDR3 nucleotides read TGTGCCAGTAAGGGATTCCCGGGGACTGAAGCTTTCTTT. The chain employs TRBV19 and TRBJ1-1; unclear D gene. This CDR3 is built from 13 residues. Trimming left V 7 bases short and J 5 bases short, with 14 bases between. Germline values: CDR1 LNHDA, CDR2 SQIVND (reference sequence).

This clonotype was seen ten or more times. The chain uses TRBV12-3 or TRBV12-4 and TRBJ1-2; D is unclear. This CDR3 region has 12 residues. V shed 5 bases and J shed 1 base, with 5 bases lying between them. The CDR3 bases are TGTGCCAGCAGTCTGAATAACTATGGCTACACCTTC. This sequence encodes CASSLNNYGYTF.

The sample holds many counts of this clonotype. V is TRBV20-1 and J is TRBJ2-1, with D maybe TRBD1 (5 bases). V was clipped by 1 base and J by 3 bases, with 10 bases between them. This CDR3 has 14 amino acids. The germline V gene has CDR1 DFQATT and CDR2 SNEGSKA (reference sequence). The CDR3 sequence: CSARAPDIYNEQFF. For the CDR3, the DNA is TGCAGTGCTAGAGCCCCGGACATCTACAATGAGCAGTTCTTC.

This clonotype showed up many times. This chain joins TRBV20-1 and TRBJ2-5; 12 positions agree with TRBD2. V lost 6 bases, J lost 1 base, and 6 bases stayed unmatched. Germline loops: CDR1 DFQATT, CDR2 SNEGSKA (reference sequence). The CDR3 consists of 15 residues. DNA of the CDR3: TGCAGTGCCAGTACTAGCGGGGGGCTCCAAGAGACCCAGTACTTC. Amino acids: CSASTSGGLQETQYF.

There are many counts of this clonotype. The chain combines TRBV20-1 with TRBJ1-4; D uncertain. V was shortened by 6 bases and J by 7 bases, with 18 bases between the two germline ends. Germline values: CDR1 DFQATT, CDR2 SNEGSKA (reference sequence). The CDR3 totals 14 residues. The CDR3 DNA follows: TGCAGTGCCGAACGACCCGACAACGGTGAAAAACTGTTTTTT. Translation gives CSAERPDNGEKLFF.

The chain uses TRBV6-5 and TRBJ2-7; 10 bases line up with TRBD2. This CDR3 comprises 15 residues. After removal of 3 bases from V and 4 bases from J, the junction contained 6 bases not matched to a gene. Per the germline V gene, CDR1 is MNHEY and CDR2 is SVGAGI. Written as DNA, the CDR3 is TGTGCCAGCAGTTATAGCGGGGGGCTAGGGTACGAGCAGTACTTC. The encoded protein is CASSYSGGLGYEQYF.

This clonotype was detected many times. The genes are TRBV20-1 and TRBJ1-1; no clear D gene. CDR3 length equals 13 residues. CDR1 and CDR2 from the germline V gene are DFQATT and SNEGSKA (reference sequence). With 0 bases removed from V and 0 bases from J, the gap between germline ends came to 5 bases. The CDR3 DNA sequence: TGCAGTGCTAGAGATCGGGTGAACACTGAAGCTTTCTTT. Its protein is CSARDRVNTEAFF.

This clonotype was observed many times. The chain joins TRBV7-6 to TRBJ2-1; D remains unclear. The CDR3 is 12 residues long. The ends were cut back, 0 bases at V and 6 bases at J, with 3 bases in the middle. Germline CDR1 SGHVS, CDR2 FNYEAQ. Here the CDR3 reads CASSLAVNEQFF. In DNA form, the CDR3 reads TGTGCCAGCAGCTTAGCGGTCAATGAGCAGTTCTTC.

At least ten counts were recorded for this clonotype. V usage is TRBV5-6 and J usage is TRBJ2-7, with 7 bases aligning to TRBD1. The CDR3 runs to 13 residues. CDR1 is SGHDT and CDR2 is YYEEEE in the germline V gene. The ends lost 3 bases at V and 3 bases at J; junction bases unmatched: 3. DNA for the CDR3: TGTGCCAGCAGCTCTCGACAGGGCTACGAGCAGTACTTC. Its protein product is CASSSRQGYEQYF.

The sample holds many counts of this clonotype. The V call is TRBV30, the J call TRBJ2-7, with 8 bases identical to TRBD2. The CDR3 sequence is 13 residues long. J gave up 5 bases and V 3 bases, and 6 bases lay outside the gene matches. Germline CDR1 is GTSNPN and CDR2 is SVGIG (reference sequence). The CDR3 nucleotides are TGTGCCTGGAGCGGGGGGGCTGTCGACGAGCAGTACTTC. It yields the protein CAWSGGAVDEQYF.

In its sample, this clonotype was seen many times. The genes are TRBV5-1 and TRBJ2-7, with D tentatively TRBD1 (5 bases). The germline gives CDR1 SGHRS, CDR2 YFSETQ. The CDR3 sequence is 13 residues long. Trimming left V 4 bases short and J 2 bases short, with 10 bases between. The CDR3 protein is CASSLDKAYEQYF. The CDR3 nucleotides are TGCGCCAGCAGCCTGGACAAAGCCTACGAGCAGTACTTC.

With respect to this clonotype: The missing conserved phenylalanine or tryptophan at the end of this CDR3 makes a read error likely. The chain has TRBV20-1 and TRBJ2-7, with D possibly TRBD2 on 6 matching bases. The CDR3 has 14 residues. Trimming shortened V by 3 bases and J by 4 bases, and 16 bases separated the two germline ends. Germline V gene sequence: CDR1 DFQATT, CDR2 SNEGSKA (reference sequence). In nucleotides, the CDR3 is TGCAGTGCTAGTGATCGGGGGACGGGATACGAGCAGTACAAC. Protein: CSASDRGTGYEQYN.

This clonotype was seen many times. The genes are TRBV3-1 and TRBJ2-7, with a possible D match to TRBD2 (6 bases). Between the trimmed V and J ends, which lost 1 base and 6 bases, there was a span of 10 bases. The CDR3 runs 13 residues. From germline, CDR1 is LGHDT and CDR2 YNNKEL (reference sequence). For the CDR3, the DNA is TGTGCCAGCAGCCAAGCCGGGACTTTCGAGCAGTACTTC. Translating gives CASSQAGTFEQYF.

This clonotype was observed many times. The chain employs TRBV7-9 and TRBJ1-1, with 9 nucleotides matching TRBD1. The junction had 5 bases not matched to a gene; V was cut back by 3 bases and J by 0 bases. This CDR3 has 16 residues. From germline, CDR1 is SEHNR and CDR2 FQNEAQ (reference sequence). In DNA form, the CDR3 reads TGTGCCAGCAGCTTCGGACAGGGGACGTTGAACACTGAAGCTTTCTTT. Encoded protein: CASSFGQGTLNTEAFF.

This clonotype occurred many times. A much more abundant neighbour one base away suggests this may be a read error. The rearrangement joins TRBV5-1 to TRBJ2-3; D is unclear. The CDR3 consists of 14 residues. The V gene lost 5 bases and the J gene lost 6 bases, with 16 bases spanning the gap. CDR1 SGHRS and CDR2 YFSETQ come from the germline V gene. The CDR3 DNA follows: TGCGCCAGCAGGCCGGGCAAAGGGTCTGATACGCAGTATTTT. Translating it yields CASRPGKGSDTQYF.

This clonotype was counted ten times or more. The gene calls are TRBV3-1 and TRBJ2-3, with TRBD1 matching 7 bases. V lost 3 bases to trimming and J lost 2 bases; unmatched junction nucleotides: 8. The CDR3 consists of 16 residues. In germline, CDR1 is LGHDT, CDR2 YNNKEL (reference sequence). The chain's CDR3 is CASSHYTGALTDTQYF. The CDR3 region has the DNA TGTGCCAGCAGCCATTACACAGGGGCCCTCACAGATACGCAGTATTTT.

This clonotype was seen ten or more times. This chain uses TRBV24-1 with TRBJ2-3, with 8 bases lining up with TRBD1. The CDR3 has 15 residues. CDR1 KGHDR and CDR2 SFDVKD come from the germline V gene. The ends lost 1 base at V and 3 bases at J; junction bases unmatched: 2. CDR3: CATSDFGQGTDTQYF. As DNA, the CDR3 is TGTGCCACCAGTGATTTCGGACAGGGAACAGATACGCAGTATTTT.

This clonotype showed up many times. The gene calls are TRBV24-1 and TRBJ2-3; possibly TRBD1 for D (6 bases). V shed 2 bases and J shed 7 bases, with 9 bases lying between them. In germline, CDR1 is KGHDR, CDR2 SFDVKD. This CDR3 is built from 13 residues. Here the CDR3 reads CATSDWTENTQYF. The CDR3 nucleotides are TGTGCCACCAGTGATTGGACAGAGAATACGCAGTATTTT.

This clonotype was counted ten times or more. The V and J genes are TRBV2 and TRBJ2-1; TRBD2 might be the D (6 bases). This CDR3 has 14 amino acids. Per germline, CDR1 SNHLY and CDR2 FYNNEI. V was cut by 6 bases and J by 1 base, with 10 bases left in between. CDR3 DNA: TGTGCCAGCAGGGGCGGGGCTTCCTACAATGAGCAGTTCTTC. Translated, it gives CASRGGASYNEQFF.

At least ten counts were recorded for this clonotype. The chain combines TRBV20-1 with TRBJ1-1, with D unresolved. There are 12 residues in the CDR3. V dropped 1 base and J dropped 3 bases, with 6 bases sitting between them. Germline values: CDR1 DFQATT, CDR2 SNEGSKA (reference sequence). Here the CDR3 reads CSARVRDTEAFF. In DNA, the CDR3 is TGCAGTGCTAGAGTGCGAGACACTGAAGCTTTCTTT.

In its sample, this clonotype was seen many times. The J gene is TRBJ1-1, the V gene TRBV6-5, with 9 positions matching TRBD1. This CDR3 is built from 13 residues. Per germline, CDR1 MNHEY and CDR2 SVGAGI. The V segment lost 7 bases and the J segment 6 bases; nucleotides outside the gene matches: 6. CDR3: CASKGQGFSEAFF. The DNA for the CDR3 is TGTGCCAGCAAGGGACAGGGCTTTTCTGAAGCTTTCTTT.

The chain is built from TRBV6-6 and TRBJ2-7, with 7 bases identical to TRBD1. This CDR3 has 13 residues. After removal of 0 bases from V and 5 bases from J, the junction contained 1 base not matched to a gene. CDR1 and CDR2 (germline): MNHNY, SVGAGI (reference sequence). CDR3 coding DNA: TGTGCCAGCAGTTACTCCCAGGGGGACGAGCAGTACTTC. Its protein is CASSYSQGDEQYF.

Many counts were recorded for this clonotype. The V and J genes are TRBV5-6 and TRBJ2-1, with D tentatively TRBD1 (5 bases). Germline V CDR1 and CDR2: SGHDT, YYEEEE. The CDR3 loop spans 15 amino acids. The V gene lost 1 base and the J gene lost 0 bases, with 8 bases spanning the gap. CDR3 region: CASSLLQGSYNEQFF. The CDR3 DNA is TGTGCCAGCAGCTTGTTGCAGGGCTCCTACAATGAGCAGTTCTTC.

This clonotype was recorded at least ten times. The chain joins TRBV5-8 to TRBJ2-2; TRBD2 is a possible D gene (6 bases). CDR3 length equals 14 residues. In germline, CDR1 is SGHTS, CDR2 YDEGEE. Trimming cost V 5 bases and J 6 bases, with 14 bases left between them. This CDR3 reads CASSHGTLAGELFF. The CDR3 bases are TGTGCCAGCAGTCACGGGACTCTGGCCGGGGAGCTGTTTTTT.

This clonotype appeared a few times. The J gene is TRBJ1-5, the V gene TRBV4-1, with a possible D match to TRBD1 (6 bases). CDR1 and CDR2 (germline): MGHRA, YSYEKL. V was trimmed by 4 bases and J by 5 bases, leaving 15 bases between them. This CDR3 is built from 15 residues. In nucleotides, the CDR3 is TGCGCCAGCAGCCGGGTTCTCAAGGGGGATCAGCCCCAGCATTTT. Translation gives CASSRVLKGDQPQHF.

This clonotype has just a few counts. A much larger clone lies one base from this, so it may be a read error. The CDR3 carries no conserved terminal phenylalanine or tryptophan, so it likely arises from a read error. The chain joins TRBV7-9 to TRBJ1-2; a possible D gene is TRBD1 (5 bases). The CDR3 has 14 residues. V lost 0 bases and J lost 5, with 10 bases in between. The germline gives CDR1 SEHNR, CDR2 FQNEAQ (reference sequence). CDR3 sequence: CASSLAGQTYGYTY. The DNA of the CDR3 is TGTGCCAGCAGCTTAGCGGGGCAAACGTATGGCTACACCTAC.